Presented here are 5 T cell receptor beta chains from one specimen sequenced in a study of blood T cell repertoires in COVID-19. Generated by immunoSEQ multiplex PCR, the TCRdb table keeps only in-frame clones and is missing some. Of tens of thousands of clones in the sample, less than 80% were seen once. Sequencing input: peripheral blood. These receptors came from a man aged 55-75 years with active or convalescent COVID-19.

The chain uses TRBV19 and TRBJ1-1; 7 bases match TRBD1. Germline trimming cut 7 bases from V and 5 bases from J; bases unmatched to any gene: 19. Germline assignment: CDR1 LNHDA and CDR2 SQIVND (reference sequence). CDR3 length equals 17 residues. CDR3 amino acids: CASKERGTGAQGTEAFF. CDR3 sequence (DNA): TGTGCCAGTAAAGAAAGGGGCACAGGGGCCCAGGGGACTGAAGCTTTCTTT.

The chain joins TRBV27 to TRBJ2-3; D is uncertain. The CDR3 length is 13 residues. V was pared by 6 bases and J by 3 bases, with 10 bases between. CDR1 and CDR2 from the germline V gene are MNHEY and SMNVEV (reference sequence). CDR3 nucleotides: TGTGCCAGCAGAACTACCGGGACAGATACGCAGTATTTT. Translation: CASRTTGTDTQYF.

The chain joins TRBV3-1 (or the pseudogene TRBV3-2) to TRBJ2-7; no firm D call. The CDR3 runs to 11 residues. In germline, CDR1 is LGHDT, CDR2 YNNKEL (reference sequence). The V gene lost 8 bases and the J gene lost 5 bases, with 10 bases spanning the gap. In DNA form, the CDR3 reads TGTGCCAGCGGCAGGATCAACGAGCAGTACTTC. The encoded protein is CASGRINEQYF.

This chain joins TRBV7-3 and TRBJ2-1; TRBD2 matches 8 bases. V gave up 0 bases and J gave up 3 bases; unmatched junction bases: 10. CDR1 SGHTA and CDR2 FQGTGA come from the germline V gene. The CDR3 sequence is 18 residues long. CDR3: CASSLTSGATSVYNEQFF. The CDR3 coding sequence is TGTGCCAGCAGCTTAACGAGTGGTGCGACTAGCGTCTACAATGAGCAGTTCTTC. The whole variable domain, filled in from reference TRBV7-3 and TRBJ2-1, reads GAGVSQTPSNKVTEKGKYVELRCDPISGHTALYWYRQSLGQGPEFLIYFQGTGAADDSGLPNDRFFAVRPEGSVSTLKIQRTERGDSAVYLCASSLTSGATSVYNEQFFGPGTRLTVL.

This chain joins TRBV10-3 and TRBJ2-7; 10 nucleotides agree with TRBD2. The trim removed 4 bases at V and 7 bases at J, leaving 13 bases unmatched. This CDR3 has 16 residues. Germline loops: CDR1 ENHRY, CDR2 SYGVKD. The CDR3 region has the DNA TGTGCCATCAGTGTTGAGTGGGAACTAGCGGGGACTGAGCAGTACTTC. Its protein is CAISVEWELAGTEQYF.